This is a list of T cell receptor beta chains from one sample in a study of shared clonotypes between healthy human individuals. The method was immunoSEQ multiplex PCR; TCRdb's version includes in-frame clones alone and lacks a portion of them. The sample lists over a million clones; roughly 96% were seen once. The source material was naive CD4+ T cells sorted from blood. These TCRs come from a man aged 25-45 years in good health. Both conserved end residues are part of each CDR3. The D gene is left open where the match is weak. Size is omitted from some rows. Given values are once, few, many or a class for expanded clones.

CDR3: CASSFLSGAAGELFF
DNA: TGCGCCAGCAGCTTTTTAAGCGGGGCAGCCGGGGAGCTGTTTTTT
size: .
J: TRBJ2-2
D: TRBD2
V: TRBV5-1

CDR3: CASRPGLATYEQYF
DNA: TGTGCCAGCAGGCCAGGACTAGCTACCTACGAGCAGTACTTC
size: .
J: TRBJ2-7
D: TRBD2
V: TRBV2

CDR3: CASRKTDRARGYTF
DNA: TGTGCCAGCAGAAAGACCGACAGGGCGCGGGGCTACACCTTC
size: .
J: TRBJ1-2
D: TRBD1
V: TRBV6-5

CDR3: CASSEGGGRGEQFF
DNA: TGTGCCAGCAGTGAAGGCGGGGGCCGGGGTGAGCAGTTCTTC
size: .
J: TRBJ2-1
D: .
V: TRBV6-1

CDR3: CASSFGGVGYNEQFF
DNA: TGTGCCAGCAGCTTCGGGGGAGTGGGCTACAATGAGCAGTTCTTC
size: .
J: TRBJ2-1
D: .
V: TRBV11-3

CDR3: CASSPRGGETEAFF
DNA: TGTGCCAGCTCACCCCGGGGGGGCGAGACTGAAGCTTTCTTT
size: .
J: TRBJ1-1
D: .
V: TRBV18

CDR3: CATSTGESETQYF
DNA: TGTGCCACCAGCACCGGAGAGTCCGAGACCCAGTACTTC
size: .
J: TRBJ2-5
D: .
V: TRBV15

CDR3: CASSLVGNYGYTF
DNA: TGTGCCAGCAGCTTGGTCGGTAACTATGGCTACACCTTC
size: .
J: TRBJ1-2
D: .
V: TRBV5-4

CDR3: CASSLQGVTEAFF
DNA: TGCGCCAGCAGCCTCCAGGGTGTCACTGAAGCTTTCTTT
size: .
J: TRBJ1-1
D: .
V: TRBV5-1

CDR3: CASSESEDQPQHF
DNA: TGTGCCAGCAGTGAATCAGAGGATCAGCCCCAGCATTTT
size: .
J: TRBJ1-5
D: .
V: TRBV2

CDR3: CASSSDPSPPHTQYF
DNA: TGCGCCAGCAGCTCGGACCCTAGCCCTCCCCATACGCAGTATTTT
size: .
J: TRBJ2-3
D: .
V: TRBV5-1

CDR3: CASSFGGSLYGYTF
DNA: TGTGCCAGCAGTTTTGGGGGATCTCTCTATGGCTACACCTTC
size: once
J: TRBJ1-2
D: .
V: TRBV27

CDR3: CASSSGTIYF
DNA: TGTGCCAGCAGCTCGGGGACCATATATTTT
size: once
J: TRBJ1-3
D: .
V: TRBV6-1

CDR3: CASSLRRDRGSNEKLFF
DNA: TGTGCCAGCAGCTTACGCCGGGACAGGGGGAGTAATGAAAAACTGTTTTTT
size: .
J: TRBJ1-4
D: TRBD1
V: TRBV7-9

CDR3: CASSAPEKEETQYF
DNA: TGTGCCAGCAGCGCCCCTGAAAAGGAAGAGACCCAGTACTTC
size: .
J: TRBJ2-5
D: .
V: TRBV7-3

CDR3: CASSYGTGAYNEQFF
DNA: TGTGCCAGCAGTTACGGGACAGGAGCCTACAATGAGCAGTTCTTC
size: .
J: TRBJ2-1
D: TRBD1
V: TRBV6-6

CDR3: CASSSTGGADGYTF
DNA: TGTGCCAGCAGCTCGACAGGGGGCGCGGACGGCTACACCTTC
size: .
J: TRBJ1-2
D: TRBD1
V: TRBV5-5

CDR3: CASSMISGYEQYF
DNA: TGTGCCAGTAGTATGATAAGCGGCTACGAGCAGTACTTC
size: .
J: TRBJ2-7
D: .
V: TRBV19

CDR3: CSVVPTGRTNTGELFF
DNA: TGCAGCGTTGTTCCGACAGGAAGAACGAACACCGGGGAGCTGTTTTTT
size: .
J: TRBJ2-2
D: .
V: TRBV29-1

CDR3: CASVSYEQYF
DNA: TGCGCCAGCGTCTCCTACGAGCAGTACTTC
size: .
J: TRBJ2-7
D: .
V: TRBV10-1

CDR3: CASSIIGQINQPQHF
DNA: TGTGCCAGTAGTATAATCGGACAGATCAATCAGCCCCAGCATTTT
size: .
J: TRBJ1-5
D: .
V: TRBV19

CDR3: CSVSPRGAEAFF
DNA: TGCAGCGTTTCACCCAGGGGAGCTGAAGCTTTCTTT
size: .
J: TRBJ1-1
D: .
V: TRBV29-1

CDR3: CASSQADAEANYGYTF
DNA: TGTGCCAGCAGCCAAGCTGACGCCGAAGCTAACTATGGCTACACCTTC
size: .
J: TRBJ1-2
D: .
V: TRBV4-2

CDR3: CASSGKALWGSRELFF
DNA: TGTGCCAGCAGCGGGAAGGCCCTATGGGGGTCCCGGGAGCTGTTTTTT
size: .
J: TRBJ2-2
D: .
V: TRBV7-9

CDR3: CASSVDRGNYGYTF
DNA: TGTGCCAGCAGCGTAGATAGAGGAAACTATGGCTACACCTTC
size: .
J: TRBJ1-2
D: .
V: TRBV9

CDR3: CASSITGPGGANVLTF
DNA: TGTGCCAGTAGTATTACAGGGCCAGGGGGGGCCAACGTCCTGACTTTC
size: .
J: TRBJ2-6
D: .
V: TRBV19

CDR3: CASSEFGQGLNIQYF
DNA: TGTGCCAGCAGTGAGTTCGGGCAGGGCCTAAACATTCAGTACTTC
size: .
J: TRBJ2-4
D: .
V: TRBV2

CDR3: CASSLAHGTPLKGYEQYF
DNA: TGTGCCAGCAGCTTAGCACACGGGACTCCACTAAAGGGGTACGAGCAGTACTTC
size: .
J: TRBJ2-7
D: .
V: TRBV7-8

CDR3: CASSQLANTDTQYF
DNA: TGTGCCAGCTCACAATTAGCAAACACAGATACGCAGTATTTT
size: .
J: TRBJ2-3
D: .
V: TRBV18

CDR3: CASSLTRDKPGSAKNIQYF
DNA: TGTGCCAGCAGCTTGACGAGGGACAAACCAGGCTCAGCCAAAAACATTCAGTACTTC
size: .
J: TRBJ2-4
D: .
V: TRBV7-9

CDR3: CATSRGTINTLYNEQFF
DNA: TGTGCCACCAGCAGAGGAACGATAAACACCCTCTACAATGAGCAGTTCTTC
size: .
J: TRBJ2-1
D: .
V: TRBV15

CDR3: CASKLAGVDNEQFF
DNA: TGTGCCAGCAAATTAGCGGGAGTGGACAATGAGCAGTTCTTC
size: .
J: TRBJ2-1
D: TRBD2
V: TRBV27

CDR3: CAIPGRGTDTQYF
DNA: TGTGCCATTCCGGGACGGGGCACAGATACGCAGTATTTT
size: .
J: TRBJ2-3
D: .
V: TRBV28

CDR3: CASKERAGGLNEQFF
DNA: TGCGCCAGCAAGGAAAGAGCGGGAGGGCTTAATGAGCAGTTCTTC
size: .
J: TRBJ2-1
D: TRBD2
V: TRBV5-1

CDR3: CASSEARTGWLFF
DNA: TGTGCCAGCAGTGAAGCGAGAACAGGGTGGCTGTTTTTT
size: .
J: TRBJ1-4
D: .
V: TRBV2

CDR3: CASSRVGYGYTF
DNA: TGTGCCAGCTCCAGGGTCGGCTATGGCTACACCTTC
size: few
J: TRBJ1-2
D: .
V: TRBV18

CDR3: CASSVGGDRHNEQFF
DNA: TGTGCCAGCAGCGTAGGGGGGGACAGACACAATGAGCAGTTCTTC
size: .
J: TRBJ2-1
D: .
V: TRBV9

CDR3: CASSPTTGINYGYTF
DNA: TGTGCCAGCAGTCCGACGACAGGGATTAACTATGGCTACACCTTC
size: .
J: TRBJ1-2
D: TRBD1
V: TRBV6-5

CDR3: CASSLAGGGRNTEAFF
DNA: TGTGCCAGCAGCTTGGCCGGCGGGGGGCGGAACACTGAAGCTTTCTTT
size: .
J: TRBJ1-1
D: .
V: TRBV5-4

CDR3: CASSLAFSGKGNEQFF
DNA: TGCGCCAGCAGCTTGGCCTTTAGCGGGAAGGGGAATGAGCAGTTCTTC
size: .
J: TRBJ2-1
D: TRBD2
V: TRBV5-1

CDR3: CASSTDGLSYNEQFF
DNA: TGTGCCAGCAGCACAGACGGATTATCCTACAATGAGCAGTTCTTC
size: .
J: TRBJ2-1
D: .
V: TRBV5-5

CDR3: CASSYGHEGETQYF
DNA: TGTGCCAGCAGTTACGGTCACGAAGGGGAGACCCAGTACTTC
size: .
J: TRBJ2-5
D: .
V: TRBV6-6

CDR3: CAISEATGRTSTYNEQFF
DNA: TGTGCCATCAGTGAGGCGACAGGCCGTACTAGCACGTACAATGAGCAGTTCTTC
size: once
J: TRBJ2-1
D: .
V: TRBV10-3

CDR3: CASFKGETQYF
DNA: TGTGCCAGCTTCAAAGGGGAGACCCAGTACTTC
size: .
J: TRBJ2-5
D: .
V: TRBV7-9

CDR3: CASSWGQETQYF
DNA: TGTGCCAGCAGCTGGGGGCAAGAGACCCAGTACTTC
size: .
J: TRBJ2-5
D: .
V: TRBV5-4

CDR3: CASSLVRLYTGELFF
DNA: TGCGCCAGCAGCTTGGTCAGGCTGTACACCGGGGAGCTGTTTTTT
size: .
J: TRBJ2-2
D: .
V: TRBV5-1

CDR3: CASSPEGSQEQFF
DNA: TGTGCCAGCAGCCCAGAGGGGTCTCAGGAGCAGTTCTTC
size: .
J: TRBJ2-1
D: .
V: TRBV6-5

CDR3: CASSQDWGSSQETQYF
DNA: TGCGCCAGCAGCCAAGATTGGGGCAGTAGTCAAGAGACCCAGTACTTC
size: .
J: TRBJ2-5
D: .
V: TRBV4-3

CDR3: CATSRDLAGVSEQYF
DNA: TGTGCCACCAGCAGAGATCTAGCGGGAGTCAGCGAGCAGTACTTC
size: .
J: TRBJ2-7
D: TRBD2
V: TRBV15

CDR3: CASSHAPRTGVSYEQYF
DNA: TGCGCCAGCAGCCACGCCCCCAGGACAGGGGTCTCCTACGAGCAGTACTTC
size: .
J: TRBJ2-7
D: TRBD1
V: TRBV5-1